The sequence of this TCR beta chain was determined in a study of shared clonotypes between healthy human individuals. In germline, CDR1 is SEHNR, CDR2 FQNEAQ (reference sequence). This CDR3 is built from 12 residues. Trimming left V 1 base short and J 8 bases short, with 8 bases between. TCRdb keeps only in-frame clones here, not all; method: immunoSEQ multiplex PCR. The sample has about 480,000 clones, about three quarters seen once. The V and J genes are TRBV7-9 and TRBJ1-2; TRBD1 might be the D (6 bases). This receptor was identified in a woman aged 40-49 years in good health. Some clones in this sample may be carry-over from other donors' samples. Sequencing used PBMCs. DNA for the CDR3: TGTGCCAGCAGCTTAGGGGGGCGCGGCTACACCTTC. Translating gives CASSLGGRGYTF.